The next 5 T cell receptor beta chains were all read from a single sample in a study of T cells after yellow fever vaccination. TCRdb re-analysed the 5' RACE reads in MiXCR, keeping a single row per CDR3 protein. The data show approximately 240,000 distinct CDR3 sequences, roughly 3.7% seen once. Sample: PBMCs, taken 15 days after the yellow fever booster vaccination. The receptors were sampled from a man aged 18 to 30 who received the YFV17D yellow fever vaccine.

The sample holds many counts of this clonotype. This chain joins TRBV7-2 and TRBJ2-1; possibly TRBD1 for D (6 bases). The length of the CDR3 is 17 residues. Per germline, CDR1 SGHTA and CDR2 FQGNSA. With 5 bases removed from V and 0 bases from J, the gap between germline ends came to 17 bases. This CDR3 reads CASSTLPTGTSYNEQFF. In nucleotides, the CDR3 is TGTGCCAGCAGCACCCTCCCCACAGGGACCTCCTACAATGAGCAGTTCTTC.

This clonotype was picked up many times. The chain links TRBV14 to TRBJ2-7; TRBD2 might be the D (5 bases). Germline-derived CDR1 and CDR2 are SGHDN and FVKESK. V shed 0 bases and J shed 2 bases, with 11 bases lying between them. The CDR3 extends over 15 amino acids. CDR3 protein: CASSQEIRGAYEQYV. CDR3 nucleotides: TGTGCCAGCAGCCAAGAGATTCGGGGTGCCTACGAGCAGTACGTC.

This clonotype occurred many times. This sequence joins TRBV12-3 or TRBV12-4 and TRBJ1-1, with 7 nucleotides matching TRBD1. The J segment lost 5 bases and the V segment lost 3 bases, leaving 6 bases of the junction unmatched. This CDR3 is 14 amino acids long. The CDR3 nucleotides read TGTGCCAGCAGTTTTGGCAGGGGGGGGACTGAAGCTTTCTTT. Its translation: CASSFGRGGTEAFF.

Turning to this clonotype: The CDR3 carries no conserved terminal phenylalanine or tryptophan, so it likely arises from a read error. No DNA is shown, since the ends of the CDR3 on it are uncertain; the CDR3 is the one TCRdb lists. This chain uses TRBV18 with TRBJ1-4; the table's D call, TRBD1, has no DNA check behind it. Counting both end residues, the CDR3 totals 12 amino acids. The germline CDR1 and CDR2 sequences are KGHSH and LQKENI. Here the CDR3 reads CASSPPDRGGLG.

At least ten counts were recorded for this clonotype. The chain recombines TRBV7-9 with TRBJ2-5, with unresolved D. CDR3 length equals 14 residues. From germline, CDR1 is SEHNR and CDR2 FQNEAQ (reference sequence). The V end lost 4 bases, the J end lost 2 bases, and 11 bases lay between the germline ends. As DNA, the CDR3 is TGTGCCAGCAGCTACTGGGCTTTACAAGAGACCCAGTACTTC. It translates to CASSYWALQETQYF.